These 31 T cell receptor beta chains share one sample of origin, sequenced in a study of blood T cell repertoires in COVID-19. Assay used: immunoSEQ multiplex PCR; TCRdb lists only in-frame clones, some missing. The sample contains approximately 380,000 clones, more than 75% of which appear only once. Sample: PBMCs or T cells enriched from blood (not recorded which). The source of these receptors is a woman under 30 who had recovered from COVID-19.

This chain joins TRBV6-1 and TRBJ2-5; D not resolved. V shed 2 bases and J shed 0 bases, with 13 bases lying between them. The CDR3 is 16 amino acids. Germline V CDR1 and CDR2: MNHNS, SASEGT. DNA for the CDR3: TGTGCCAGCAGTGAAAGTCTAACGGTATACCAAGAGACCCAGTACTTC. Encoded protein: CASSESLTVYQETQYF.

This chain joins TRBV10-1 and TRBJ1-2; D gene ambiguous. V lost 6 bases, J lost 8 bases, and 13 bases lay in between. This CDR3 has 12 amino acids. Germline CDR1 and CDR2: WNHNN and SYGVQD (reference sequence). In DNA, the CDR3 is TGCGCCAGCAGCGACCGATTCGGGGGCTACACCTTC. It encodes CASSDRFGGYTF.

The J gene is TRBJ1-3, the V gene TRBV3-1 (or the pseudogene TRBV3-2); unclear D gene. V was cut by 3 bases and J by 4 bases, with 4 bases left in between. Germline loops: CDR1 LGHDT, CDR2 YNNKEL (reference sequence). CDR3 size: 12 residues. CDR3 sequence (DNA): TGTGCCAGCAGCCAGACAGGAAACACCATATATTTT. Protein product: CASSQTGNTIYF.

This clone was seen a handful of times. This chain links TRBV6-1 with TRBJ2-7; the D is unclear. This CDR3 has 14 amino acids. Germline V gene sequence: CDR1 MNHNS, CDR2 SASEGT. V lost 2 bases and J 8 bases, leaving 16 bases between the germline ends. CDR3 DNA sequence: TGTGCCAGCAGTGAAAATCGTGAGCACCCTAAGCAGTACTTC. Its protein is CASSENREHPKQYF.

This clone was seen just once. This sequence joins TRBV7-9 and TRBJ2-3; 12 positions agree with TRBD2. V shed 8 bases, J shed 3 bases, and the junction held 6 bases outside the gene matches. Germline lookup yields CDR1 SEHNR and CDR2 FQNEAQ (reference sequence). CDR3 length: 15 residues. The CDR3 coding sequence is TGTGCCAGCGCCCGGACTAGCGGGGAGACAGATACGCAGTATTTT. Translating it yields CASARTSGETDTQYF.

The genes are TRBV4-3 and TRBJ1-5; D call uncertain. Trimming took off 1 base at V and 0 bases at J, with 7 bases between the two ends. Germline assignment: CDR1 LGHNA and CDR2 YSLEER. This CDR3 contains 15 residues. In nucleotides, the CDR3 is TGCGCCAGCAGCCAAGGTCCGAGTAGCAATCAGCCCCAGCATTTT. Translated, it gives CASSQGPSSNQPQHF.

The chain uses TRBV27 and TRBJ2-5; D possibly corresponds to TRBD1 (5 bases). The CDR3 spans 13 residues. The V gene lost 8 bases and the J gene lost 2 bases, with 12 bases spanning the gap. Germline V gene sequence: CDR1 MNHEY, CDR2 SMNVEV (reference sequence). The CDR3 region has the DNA TGTGCCAGCTGGAAAAAGGGGCAAGAGACCCAGTACTTC. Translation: CASWKKGQETQYF.

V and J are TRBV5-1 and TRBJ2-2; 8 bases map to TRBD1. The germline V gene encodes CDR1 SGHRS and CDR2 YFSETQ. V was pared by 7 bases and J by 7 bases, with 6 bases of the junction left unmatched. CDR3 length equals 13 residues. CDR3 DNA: TGCGCCAGCGAGGGACAGGTTGTCGGGGAGCTGTTTTTT. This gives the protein CASEGQVVGELFF. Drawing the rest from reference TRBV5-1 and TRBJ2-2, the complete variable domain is KAGVTQTPRYLIKTRGQQVTLSCSPISGHRSVSWYQQTPGQGLQFLFEYFSETQRNKGNFPGRFSGRQFSNSRSEMNVSTLELGDSALYLCASEGQVVGELFFGEGSRLTVL.

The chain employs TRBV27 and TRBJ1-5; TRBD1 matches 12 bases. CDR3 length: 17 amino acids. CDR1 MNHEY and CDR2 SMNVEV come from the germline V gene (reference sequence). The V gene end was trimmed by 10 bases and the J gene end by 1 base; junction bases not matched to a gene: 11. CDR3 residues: CATGLGQGAKSNQPQHF. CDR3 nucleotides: TGTGCCACCGGTCTGGGACAGGGGGCAAAGAGCAATCAGCCCCAGCATTTT.

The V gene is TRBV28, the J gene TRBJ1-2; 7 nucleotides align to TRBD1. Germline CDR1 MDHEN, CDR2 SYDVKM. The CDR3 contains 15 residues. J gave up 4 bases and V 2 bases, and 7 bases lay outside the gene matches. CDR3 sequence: CASSLAGQAVYGYTF. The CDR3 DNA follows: TGTGCCAGCAGTTTAGCCGGACAGGCTGTCTATGGCTACACCTTC.

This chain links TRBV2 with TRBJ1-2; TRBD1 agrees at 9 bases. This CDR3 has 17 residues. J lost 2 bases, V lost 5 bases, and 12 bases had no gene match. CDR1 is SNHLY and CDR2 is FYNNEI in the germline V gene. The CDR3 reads CASSLTGQGVFNYGYTF. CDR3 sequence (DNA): TGTGCCAGCAGTCTTACGGGACAGGGTGTCTTCAACTATGGCTACACCTTC.

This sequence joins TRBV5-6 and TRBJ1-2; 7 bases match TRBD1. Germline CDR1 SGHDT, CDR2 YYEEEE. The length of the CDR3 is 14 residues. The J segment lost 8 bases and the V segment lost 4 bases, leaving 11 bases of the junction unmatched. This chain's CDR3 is CASSAGTVHAGYTF. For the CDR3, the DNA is TGTGCCAGCAGCGCGGGGACAGTACATGCGGGCTACACCTTC.

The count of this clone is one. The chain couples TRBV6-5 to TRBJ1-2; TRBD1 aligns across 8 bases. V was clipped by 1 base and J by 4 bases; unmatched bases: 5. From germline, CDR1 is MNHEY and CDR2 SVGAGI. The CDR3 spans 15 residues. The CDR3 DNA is TGTGCCAGCAGTTACTTGGGACAGGCTTTCTATGGCTACACCTTC. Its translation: CASSYLGQAFYGYTF.

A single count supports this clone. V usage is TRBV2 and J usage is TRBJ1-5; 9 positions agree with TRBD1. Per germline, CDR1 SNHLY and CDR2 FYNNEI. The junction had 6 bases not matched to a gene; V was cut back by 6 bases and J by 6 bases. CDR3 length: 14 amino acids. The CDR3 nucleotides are TGTGCCAGCAGATCGGGACAGGGTGGTCAGCCCCAGCATTTT. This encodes CASRSGQGGQPQHF.

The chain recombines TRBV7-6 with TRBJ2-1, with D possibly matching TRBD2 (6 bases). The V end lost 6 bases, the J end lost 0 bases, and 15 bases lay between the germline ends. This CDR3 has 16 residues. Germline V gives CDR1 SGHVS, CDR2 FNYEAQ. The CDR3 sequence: CASRKHPGDSYNEQFF. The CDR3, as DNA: TGTGCCAGCAGGAAGCACCCGGGAGACTCCTACAATGAGCAGTTCTTC. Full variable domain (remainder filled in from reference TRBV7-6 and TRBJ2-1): GAGVSQSPRYKVTKRGQDVALRCDPISGHVSLYWYRQALGQGPEFLTYFNYEAQQDKSGLPNDRFSAERPEGSISTLTIQRTEQRDSAMYRCASRKHPGDSYNEQFFGPGTRLTVL.

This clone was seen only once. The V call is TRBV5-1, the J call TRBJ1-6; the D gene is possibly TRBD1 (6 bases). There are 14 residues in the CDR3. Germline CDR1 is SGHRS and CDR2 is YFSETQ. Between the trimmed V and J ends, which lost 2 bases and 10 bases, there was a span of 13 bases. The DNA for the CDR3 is TGCGCCAGCAGCTTACGACAGGCCGGGTCACCCCTCCACTTT. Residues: CASSLRQAGSPLHF.

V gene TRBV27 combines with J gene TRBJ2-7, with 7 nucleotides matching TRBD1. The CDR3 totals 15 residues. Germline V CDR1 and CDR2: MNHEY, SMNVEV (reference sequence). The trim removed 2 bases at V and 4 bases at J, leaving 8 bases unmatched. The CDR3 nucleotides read TGTGCCAGCAGTTTAAGACAGGGCCTAGCTTACGAGCAGTACTTC. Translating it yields CASSLRQGLAYEQYF.

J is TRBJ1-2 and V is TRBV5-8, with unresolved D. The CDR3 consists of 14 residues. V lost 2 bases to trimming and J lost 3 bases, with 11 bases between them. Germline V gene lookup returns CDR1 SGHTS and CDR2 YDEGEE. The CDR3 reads CASSFGVPDYGYTF. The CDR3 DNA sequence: TGTGCCAGCAGCTTCGGAGTTCCAGACTATGGCTACACCTTC.

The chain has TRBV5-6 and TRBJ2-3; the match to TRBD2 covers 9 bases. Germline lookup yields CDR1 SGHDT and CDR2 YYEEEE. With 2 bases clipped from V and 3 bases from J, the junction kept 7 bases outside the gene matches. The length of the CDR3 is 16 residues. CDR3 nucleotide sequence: TGTGCCAGCAGCTTTTTCCGGCGGGGGGGAACAGATACGCAGTATTTT. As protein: CASSFFRRGGTDTQYF. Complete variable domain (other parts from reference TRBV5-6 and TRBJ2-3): DAGVTQSPTHLIKTRGQQVTLRCSPKSGHDTVSWYQQALGQGPQFIFQYYEEEERQRGNFPDRFSGHQFPNYSSELNVNALLLGDSALYLCASSFFRRGGTDTQYFGPGTRLTVL.

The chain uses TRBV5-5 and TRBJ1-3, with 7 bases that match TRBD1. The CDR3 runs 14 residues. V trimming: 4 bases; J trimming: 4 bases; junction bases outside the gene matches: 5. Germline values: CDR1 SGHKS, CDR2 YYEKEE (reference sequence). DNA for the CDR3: TGTGCCAGCAGCCCGGGACAGAGAGGAAACACCATATATTTT. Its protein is CASSPGQRGNTIYF.

In DNA, the CDR3 is TGTGCCAGTAGTATGACTTCTGGCTACGAGCAGTACTTC. Amino acids: CASSMTSGYEQYF. The chain is built from TRBV19 and TRBJ2-7; D gene uncertain. V was clipped by 3 bases and J by 3 bases, with 9 bases between them. From germline, CDR1 is LNHDA and CDR2 SQIVND (reference sequence). This CDR3 is 13 amino acids long. Full variable domain (outside the CDR3, taken from reference TRBV19 and TRBJ2-7): DGGITQSPKYLFRKEGQNVTLSCEQNLNHDAMYWYRQDPGQGLRLIYYSQIVNDFQKGDIAEGYSVSREKKESFPLTVTSAQKNPTAFYLCASSMTSGYEQYFGPGTRLTVT.

The CDR3 DNA sequence: TGTGCCAGCAGTGAGCGACAGGGCGGTTCCCTGAACACTGAAGCTTTCTTT. Its translation: CASSERQGGSLNTEAFF. The chain carries TRBV6-1 and TRBJ1-1; 7 bases are shared with TRBD1. The CDR3 runs to 17 residues. V was clipped by 3 bases and J by 0 bases; unmatched bases: 10. Germline V gene sequence: CDR1 MNHNS, CDR2 SASEGT.

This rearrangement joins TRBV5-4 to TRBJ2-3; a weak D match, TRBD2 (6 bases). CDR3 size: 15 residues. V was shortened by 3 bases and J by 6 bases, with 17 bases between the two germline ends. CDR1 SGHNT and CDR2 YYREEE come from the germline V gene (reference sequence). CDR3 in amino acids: CASSSRGSFLDTQYF. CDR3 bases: TGTGCCAGCAGCTCCCGGGGGTCCTTCCTGGATACGCAGTATTTT.

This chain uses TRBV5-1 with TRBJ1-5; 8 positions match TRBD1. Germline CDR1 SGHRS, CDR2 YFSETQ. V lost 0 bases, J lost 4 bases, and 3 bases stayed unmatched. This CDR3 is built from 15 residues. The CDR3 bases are TGCGCCAGCAGCTTGGTAGGGGACAGGAATCAGCCCCAGCATTTT. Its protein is CASSLVGDRNQPQHF.

CDR3 amino acids: CASSLAKGAGDTEAFF. For the CDR3, the DNA is TGTGCCAGCAGCTTAGCGAAAGGGGCTGGGGACACTGAAGCTTTCTTT. The chain links TRBV7-8 to TRBJ1-1; tentatively, D is TRBD1 (5 bases). V lost 0 bases and J lost 3, with 14 bases in between. The CDR3 totals 16 residues. The germline V gene encodes CDR1 SGHVS and CDR2 FQNEAQ.

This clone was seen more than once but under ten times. The CDR3: CASSQGHQPQHF. The CDR3 nucleotides are TGTGCCAGCAGCCAGGGTCATCAGCCCCAGCATTTT. V is TRBV21-1 and J is TRBJ1-5; the table's D call, TRBD1, has no DNA check behind it. TRBV21-1 is a known pseudogene. The CDR3 covers 12 residues.

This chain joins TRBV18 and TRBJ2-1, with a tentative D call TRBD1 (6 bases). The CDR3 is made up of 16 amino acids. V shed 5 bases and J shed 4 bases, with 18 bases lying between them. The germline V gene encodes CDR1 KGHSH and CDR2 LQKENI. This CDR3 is CASSIQGPLAYNEQFF. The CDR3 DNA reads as TGTGCCAGCTCAATACAGGGACCTTTAGCATACAATGAGCAGTTCTTC.

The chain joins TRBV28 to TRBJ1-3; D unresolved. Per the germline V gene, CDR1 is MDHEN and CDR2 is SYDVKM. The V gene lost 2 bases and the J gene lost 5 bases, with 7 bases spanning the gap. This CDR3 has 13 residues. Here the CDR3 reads CASSLGGRNTIYF. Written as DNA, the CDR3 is TGTGCCAGCAGTTTAGGAGGGAGAAACACCATATATTTT.

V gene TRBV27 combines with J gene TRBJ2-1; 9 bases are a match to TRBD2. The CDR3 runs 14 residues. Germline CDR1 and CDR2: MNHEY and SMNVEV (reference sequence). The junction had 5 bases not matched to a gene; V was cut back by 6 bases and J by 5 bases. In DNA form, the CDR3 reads TGTGCCAGCAGCCGGCTAGCGGGGAACAATGAGCAGTTCTTC. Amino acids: CASSRLAGNNEQFF.

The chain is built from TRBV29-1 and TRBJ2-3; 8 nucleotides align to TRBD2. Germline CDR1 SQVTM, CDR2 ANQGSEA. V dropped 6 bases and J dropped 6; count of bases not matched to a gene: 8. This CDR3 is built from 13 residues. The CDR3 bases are TGCAGCGTCGCCCTGACTAGCGCGGATACGCAGTATTTT. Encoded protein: CSVALTSADTQYF.

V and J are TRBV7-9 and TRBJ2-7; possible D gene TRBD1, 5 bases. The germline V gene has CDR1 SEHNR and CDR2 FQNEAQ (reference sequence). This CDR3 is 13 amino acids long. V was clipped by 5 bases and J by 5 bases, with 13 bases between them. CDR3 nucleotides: TGTGCCAGCAGCGCGCGGACATCTAACGAGCAGTACTTC. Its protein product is CASSARTSNEQYF. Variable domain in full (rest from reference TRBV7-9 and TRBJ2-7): DTGVSQNPRHKITKRGQNVTFRCDPISEHNRLYWYRQTLGQGPEFLTYFQNEAQLEKSRLLSDRFSAERPKGSFSTLEIQRTEQGDSAMYLCASSARTSNEQYFGPGTRLTVT.